The present T cell receptor beta chain was sequenced within a study of cytomegalovirus exposure and HLA in healthy donors. Study-level information: Tens of millions of unique TCR sequences came from HLA-typed donors in an early release. Study-level points and caveats: Roughly uniform sequencing depth across donors was assumed, possibly incorrectly.

Primers: 60 Vbeta forward and 13 Jbeta reverse. Measured with immunoSEQ multiplex PCR; TCRdb has only the in-frame clones, and not every one. The data contain 75,000 to 100,000 clones, less than 10% of them singletons. This clone was seen more than once but under ten times. The antigen remains unidentified. The CDR3 covers 15 residues. Trimming left V 5 bases short and J 8 bases short, with 21 bases between. Germline-derived CDR1 and CDR2 are MNHNY and SVGAGI (reference sequence). Sequenced input: PBMCs. The clonotype originates from a man aged 45-65 years in good health and CMV-seronegative. V gene TRBV6-6 combines with J gene TRBJ1-2; D call uncertain. The CDR3 coding sequence is TGTGCCAGCAGTACCGATACCCGCTACCTACTGGGCTACACCTTC. Protein sequence: CASSTDTRYLLGYTF.